These 23 T cell receptor beta chains share one sample of origin, sequenced in a study of shared T cell receptors in the human thymus. TCRdb keeps only in-frame clones here, not all; method: immunoSEQ multiplex PCR. The repertoire consists of about 730,000 clones, with around 85% occurring once and the leading ten covering about 0.0098%. These same records also appear under a second study, on human thymus T cells.

Sequencing input: thymocytes. The receptors were gathered from a girl under three years old with a congenital heart defect.

Comments on this clone: The sample has other DNA sequences that encode this CDR3 too. The chain couples TRBV5-1 to TRBJ2-6; no clear D. This CDR3 spans 19 amino acids. Germline CDR1 SGHRS, CDR2 YFSETQ. Deletions cut 2 bases from V and 0 bases from J, with 18 bases between. Here the CDR3 DNA reads TGCGCCAGCAGCTTAGACACGAAGATGATATCCTCTGGGGCCAACGTCCTGACTTTC. Translating gives CASSLDTKMISSGANVLTF.

The V and J genes are TRBV7-9 and TRBJ1-1, with D maybe TRBD1 (5 bases). The V and J ends lost 6 bases and 1 base respectively, with 12 bases between them. The CDR3 has 14 amino acids. Per germline, CDR1 SEHNR and CDR2 FQNEAQ (reference sequence). The CDR3 spells CASRQQDTNTEAFF. DNA of the CDR3: TGTGCCAGCAGACAACAGGACACGAACACTGAAGCTTTCTTT. Full variable domain (remainder filled in from reference TRBV7-9 and TRBJ1-1): DTGVSQNPRHKITKRGQNVTFRCDPISEHNRLYWYRQTLGQGPEFLTYFQNEAQLEKSRLLSDRFSAERPKGSFSTLEIQRTEQGDSAMYLCASRQQDTNTEAFFGQGTRLTVV.

This chain's CDR3 is CASSAGHRGLDTEAFF. The CDR3 nucleotides read TGTGCCAGCAGCGCAGGGCATAGGGGGTTGGACACTGAAGCTTTCTTT. The chain recombines TRBV9 with TRBJ1-1; D possibly corresponds to TRBD1 (6 bases). CDR1 and CDR2 from the germline V gene are SGDLS and YYNGEE. Trimming removed 3 bases at V and 3 bases at J, with 18 bases between. This CDR3 has 16 amino acids.

The rearrangement uses TRBV2 and TRBJ1-3; no reliable D call. The germline CDR1 and CDR2 sequences are SNHLY and FYNNEI. V was pared by 2 bases and J by 2 bases, with 7 bases between. There are 14 residues in the CDR3. The CDR3 DNA is TGTGCCAGCAGTGAACACAGAACTGGAAACACCATATATTTT. Translating gives CASSEHRTGNTIYF. Full variable domain (remainder filled in from reference TRBV2 and TRBJ1-3): EPEVTQTPSHQVTQMGQEVILRCVPISNHLYFYWYRQILGQKVEFLVSFYNNEISEKSEIFDDQFSVERPDGSNFTLKIRSTKLEDSAMYFCASSEHRTGNTIYFGEGSWLTVV.

This clone showed up just once. The chain's CDR3 is CASSFRAPEAREQYF. The CDR3 region has the DNA TGTGCCAGCAGTTTCAGGGCCCCCGAGGCTAGGGAGCAGTACTTC. The rearrangement links TRBV28 to TRBJ2-7; possible D gene TRBD1, 5 bases. Germline lookup yields CDR1 MDHEN and CDR2 SYDVKM. The germline V and J ends were trimmed by 3 bases and 7 bases, with 19 bases remaining between them. The CDR3 is 15 residues long.

V usage is TRBV5-1 and J usage is TRBJ1-2; possible D gene TRBD1, 5 bases. This CDR3 has 12 residues. Germline values: CDR1 SGHRS, CDR2 YFSETQ. V was trimmed by 7 bases and J by 8 bases, leaving 15 bases between them. The DNA for the CDR3 is TGCGCCAGCCGGGGGGGGGATCTGGGCTACACCTTC. Translated, it gives CASRGGDLGYTF.

The chain has TRBV5-1 and TRBJ1-6, with 9 nucleotides matching TRBD1. Trimming cost V 5 bases and J 9 bases; bases outside gene matches: 9. Germline CDR1 SGHRS, CDR2 YFSETQ. There are 15 residues in the CDR3. CDR3 in DNA: TGCGCCAGCAGTCCTATTGGACAGGGGTTTTCACCCCTCCACTTT. Translating gives CASSPIGQGFSPLHF.

This clone was observed a single time. The chain couples TRBV27 to TRBJ2-1, with unresolved D. The V end lost 6 bases, the J end lost 5 bases, and 20 bases lay between the germline ends. Looked up from germline, CDR1 is MNHEY and CDR2 is SMNVEV (reference sequence). This CDR3 is 16 amino acids long. As DNA, the CDR3 is TGTGCCAGCAGGCCTACCGGAAGCCTAGGAAACAATGAGCAGTTCTTC. Protein product: CASRPTGSLGNNEQFF.

The V gene is TRBV28, the J gene TRBJ1-3; TRBD1 agrees at 7 bases. This CDR3 is 18 amino acids long. Germline CDR1 reads MDHEN; CDR2 reads SYDVKM. J lost 0 bases, V lost 4 bases, and 12 bases had no gene match. CDR3 nucleotides: TGTGCCAGCAGTTCACCCGCAGACAGGGTTTACTCTGGAAACACCATATATTTT. This codes for CASSSPADRVYSGNTIYF.

The genes are TRBV7-2 and TRBJ1-1; 7 bases agree with TRBD1. The ends lost 1 base at V and 2 bases at J; junction bases unmatched: 7. This CDR3 comprises 16 residues. CDR1 and CDR2 (germline): SGHTA, FQGNSA. The CDR3 is CASSLESQGINTEAFF. The CDR3 coding sequence is TGTGCCAGCAGCTTAGAATCACAGGGGATCAACACTGAAGCTTTCTTT.

This chain uses TRBV19 with TRBJ1-3; D remains ambiguous. This CDR3 has 16 amino acids. The germline CDR1 and CDR2 sequences are LNHDA and SQIVND (reference sequence). Deletions cut 5 bases from V and 0 bases from J, with 14 bases between. The chain's CDR3 is CASSLTDQNSGNTIYF. CDR3 nucleotides: TGTGCCAGTAGTTTAACAGACCAAAACTCTGGAAACACCATATATTTT.

This chain joins TRBV19 and TRBJ1-2; 7 positions agree with TRBD1. V was pared by 5 bases and J by 8 bases, with 14 bases of the junction left unmatched. Germline V gives CDR1 LNHDA, CDR2 SQIVND (reference sequence). The CDR3 sequence is 15 residues long. CDR3: CASSPRDRGLVGYTF. CDR3 DNA sequence: TGTGCCAGTAGTCCCCGGGACAGAGGATTGGTGGGCTACACCTTC.

The chain has TRBV7-3 and TRBJ2-5; TRBD2 aligns across 10 bases. This CDR3 spans 24 amino acids. V shed 1 base, J shed 5 bases, and the junction held 31 bases outside the gene matches. CDR1 is SGHTA and CDR2 is FQGTGA in the germline V gene. CDR3 DNA sequence: TGTGCCAGCAGCTTAAAGGCCCCGAAGTCGAGGAGCGGGGGGGCCCGGATTTCGTTGGAGACCCAGTACTTC. It encodes CASSLKAPKSRSGGARISLETQYF.

The chain has TRBV4-3 and TRBJ2-2, with 16 nucleotides matching TRBD2. This CDR3 comprises 16 residues. V dropped 3 bases and J dropped 6; count of bases not matched to a gene: 1. Germline V CDR1 and CDR2: LGHNA, YSLEER. CDR3 coding DNA: TGCGCCAGCAGCCAGGGACTAGCGGGGGGGCCCGGGGAGCTGTTTTTT. Translating it yields CASSQGLAGGPGELFF.

This clone has more than one count but fewer than ten. The chain recombines TRBV2 with TRBJ2-7, with TRBD2 as a possible D gene (6 bases). Trimming stripped 1 base from V and 4 bases from J, with 17 bases between. The CDR3 is 16 amino acids. Germline values: CDR1 SNHLY, CDR2 FYNNEI. CDR3 sequence reads: CASSEGVGGTQYEQYF. CDR3 DNA sequence: TGTGCCAGCAGTGAAGGGGTAGGAGGGACGCAATACGAGCAGTACTTC.

The chain carries TRBV29-1 and TRBJ2-4; D is unresolved. CDR3 length: 13 residues. Trimming removed 6 bases at V and 5 bases at J, with 14 bases between. In germline, CDR1 is SQVTM, CDR2 ANQGSEA. The CDR3 DNA follows: TGCAGCGTGGGTGCGGTGAGCGAAAACATTCAGTACTTC. Its protein is CSVGAVSENIQYF. Full variable domain (remainder filled in from reference TRBV29-1 and TRBJ2-4): SAVISQKPSRDICQRGTSLTIQCQVDSQVTMMFWYRQQPGQSLTLIATANQGSEATYESGFVIDKFPISRPNLTFSTLTVSNMSPEDSSIYLCSVGAVSENIQYFGAGTRLSVL.

The chain is built from TRBV1 and TRBJ1-4. TRBV1 constitutes a pseudogene. This CDR3 has 13 residues. CDR3 DNA: TGCACCAGCAGCCCTGGAGCTAATGAAAAACTGTTTTTT. Encoded protein: CTSSPGANEKLFF.

The V call is TRBV20-1, the J call TRBJ2-3; D remains ambiguous. V dropped 8 bases and J dropped 2 bases, with 5 bases sitting between them. This CDR3 is 10 amino acids long. Germline lookup yields CDR1 DFQATT and CDR2 SNEGSKA (reference sequence). The CDR3 reads CSPSTDTQYF. The CDR3 DNA reads TGCAGTCCATCCACAGATACGCAGTATTTT.

Details on this clone: The sample carries other DNA sequences with the same CDR3. The V and J genes are TRBV6-1 and TRBJ1-6; a weak D match, TRBD1 (5 bases). Per the germline V gene, CDR1 is MNHNS and CDR2 is SASEGT. The length of the CDR3 is 15 residues. Trimming removed 10 bases from V and 9 bases from J, with 22 bases in between. CDR3 DNA: TGTGCCACCTCCTCAAAGTCAGGGTTTAGTTCACCCCTCCACTTT. Translating gives CATSSKSGFSSPLHF.

This rearrangement joins TRBV5-6 to TRBJ2-5, with D uncertain. The J call may be wrong; the DNA end is better matched by TRBJ2-7. CDR1 and CDR2 (germline): SGHDT, YYEEEE. This CDR3 has 12 amino acids. CDR3 in DNA: TGTGCCAGCAGCTTGGGACACGGCGAGCAGTACTTC. It translates to CASSLGHGEQYF.

The chain is built from TRBV25-1 and TRBJ1-1, with a weak D call TRBD1 (5 bases). The V end was cut by 6 bases, the J end by 6 bases, with 14 bases between. CDR3 length: 13 residues. Germline V gene lookup returns CDR1 MGHDK and CDR2 SYGVNS. This chain's CDR3 is CASRARVGSEAFF. The DNA for the CDR3 is TGTGCCAGCAGGGCCAGGGTCGGATCTGAAGCTTTCTTT.

V is TRBV4-1 and J is TRBJ2-2; 10 positions agree with TRBD2. Germline V gives CDR1 MGHRA, CDR2 YSYEKL. J gave up 2 bases and V 2 bases, and 5 bases lay outside the gene matches. This CDR3 contains 17 residues. CDR3 residues: CASSQRVAGGNTGELFF. DNA for the CDR3: TGCGCCAGCAGCCAACGAGTAGCGGGGGGAAACACCGGGGAGCTGTTTTTT.

A word on this clone: Germline is not matched at one junction end, which may reflect a read error. The rearrangement joins TRBV7-7 to TRBJ2-2, with 7 bases that match TRBD2. CDR3 size: 20 residues. Germline values: CDR1 SSHAT, CDR2 FNYEAQ (reference sequence). CDR3 sequence: CASSPHPGVAGMVRTGELFF. The CDR3, as DNA: TGTGCTAGCAGCCCACACCCCGGGGTAGCGGGCATGGTTCGCACCGGGGAGCTGTTTTTT.